This T cell receptor (beta chain) originates from a study of CD8+CD57+ T cells in acquired aplastic anemia. The germline V gene encodes CDR1 SQVTM and CDR2 ANQGSEA. Germline trimming cut 4 bases from V and 5 bases from J; bases unmatched to any gene: 4. The CDR3 length is 13 residues. The use of genomic DNA as template underpinned the TCR beta VDJ and CDR3 profiling. Each CDR3 protein gets one entry after TCRdb re-called the reads with MiXCR. The table records 180,000 or so distinct CDR3 sequences, roughly half of them present only once. This TCR was sampled from a human donor in good health. The sequenced sample was sorted CD4+, CD8+, or CD8+CD57+ T cells (not recorded which) from PBMCs. The rearrangement links TRBV29-1 to TRBJ2-5; 10 bases align to TRBD1. The CDR3 coding sequence is TGCAGCGTTGCGGACAGGGGGATCGAGACCCAGTACTTC. This sequence encodes CSVADRGIETQYF.